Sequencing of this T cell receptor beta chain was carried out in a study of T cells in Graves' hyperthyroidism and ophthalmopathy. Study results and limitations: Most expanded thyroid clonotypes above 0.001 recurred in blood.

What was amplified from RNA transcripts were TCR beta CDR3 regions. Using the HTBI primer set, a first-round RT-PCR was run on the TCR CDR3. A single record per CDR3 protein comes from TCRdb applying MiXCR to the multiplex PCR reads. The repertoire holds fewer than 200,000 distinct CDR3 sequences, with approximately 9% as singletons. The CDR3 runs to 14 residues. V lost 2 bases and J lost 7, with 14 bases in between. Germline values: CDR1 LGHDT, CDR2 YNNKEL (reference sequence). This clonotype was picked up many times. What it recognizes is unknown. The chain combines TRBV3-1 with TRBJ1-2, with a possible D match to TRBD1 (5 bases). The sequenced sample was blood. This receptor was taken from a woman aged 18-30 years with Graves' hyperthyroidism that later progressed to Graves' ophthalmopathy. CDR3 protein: CASSQIAGTSGYTF. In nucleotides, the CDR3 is TGTGCCAGCAGCCAAATCGCAGGGACTTCTGGCTACACCTTC.